This TCR beta chain was identified in a study of T cell repertoires in ileal Crohn's disease. The method was immunoSEQ multiplex PCR; TCRdb's version includes in-frame clones alone and lacks a portion of them. This table holds some 12,000 clones, about four fifths found once. Sample time point: neoterminal ileum biopsy at postoperative endoscopy, about 6 months after surgery. The CDR3 is 14 residues long. From germline, CDR1 is SGDLS and CDR2 YYNGEE. The V gene lost 0 bases and the J gene lost 4 bases, with 10 bases spanning the gap. The chain combines TRBV9 with TRBJ1-2, with D unresolved. This clonotype was obtained from an adult with Crohn's disease. The specimen was ileal tissue. DNA of the CDR3: TGTGCCAGCAGCGTAGGGAACAGTCCCTATGGCTACACCTTC. Its translation is CASSVGNSPYGYTF. Full variable domain (rest looked up from reference TRBV9 and TRBJ1-2): DSGVTQTPKHLITATGQRVTLRCSPRSGDLSVYWYQQSLDQGLQFLIQYYNGEERAKGNILERFSAQQFPDLHSELNLSSLELGDSALYFCASSVGNSPYGYTFGSGTRLTVV.